Included here is one T cell receptor (beta chain) sequence, with context. Its specificity is not known. This sample is part of a study of cytomegalovirus exposure and HLA in healthy donors. The wider study: Earlier, 180 million or so T cells were analyzed, and around 100 million unique TCR beta sequences were found among them. Study-level results: What was likely a sequencing artifact was a cluster of highly shared sequence variants.

PCR involved 60 Vbeta and 13 Jbeta primers. TCRdb keeps only in-frame clones here, not all; method: immunoSEQ multiplex PCR. This table has about 230,000 clones, approximately 80% appearing once. From germline, CDR1 is DFQATT and CDR2 SNEGSKA (reference sequence). V was cut by 3 bases and J by 12 bases, with 12 bases left in between. CDR3 length: 11 amino acids. Sample: PBMCs. The chain uses TRBV20-1 and TRBJ1-5; no clear D. This receptor was identified in a woman aged 40 to 50 in good health and CMV-seronegative. CDR3 DNA: TGCAGTGCTAGGGGAGGTACCAACCAGCATTTT. This gives the protein CSARGGTNQHF.